This T cell receptor beta chain is from a study of CD8+ T cells in alopecia areata. General study points: Uncertainty about whether baseline CD8+ expansion is linked to response remains, with one nonresponder. Patients shared TCRs less clearly than mice did, possibly owing to HLA. Persistence of many expanded lesional clones was seen in scalp and blood during tofacitinib. Tofacitinib yielded significantly lower scalp clonality and fewer expanded CD8+ clones among the top 100.

The sample holds a few counts of this clone. The antigen remains undetermined. Noted treatment: oral pan-JAK inhibitor, 5-10 mg twice daily. Those with alopecia areata gave lesional scalp punch biopsies and peripheral blood. The CDR3 extends over 14 amino acids. V was shortened by 2 bases and J by 3 bases, with 10 bases between the two germline ends. Germline-derived CDR1 and CDR2 are LNHDA and SQIVND (reference sequence). Extraction and reverse transcription of RNA yielded cDNA as the sequencing template. Method: immunoSEQ multiplex PCR; TCRdb's copy keeps in-frame clones and lacks some. The table shows roughly 12,000 clones, with approximately 71% occurring only once.

Here the sequenced sample was skin, taken at week 4, from a patient treated with tofacitinib. The receptor's source is a human donor with alopecia areata. The chain combines TRBV19 with TRBJ1-1; no definite D call. The CDR3 DNA is TGTGCCAGTAGTATATGGGGTCGGGACACTGAAGCTTTCTTT. Its translation is CASSIWGRDTEAFF. The entire variable domain, with the rest obtained from reference TRBV19 and TRBJ1-1, is as follows: DGGITQSPKYLFRKEGQNVTLSCEQNLNHDAMYWYRQDPGQGLRLIYYSQIVNDFQKGDIAEGYSVSREKKESFPLTVTSAQKNPTAFYLCASSIWGRDTEAFFGQGTRLTVV.